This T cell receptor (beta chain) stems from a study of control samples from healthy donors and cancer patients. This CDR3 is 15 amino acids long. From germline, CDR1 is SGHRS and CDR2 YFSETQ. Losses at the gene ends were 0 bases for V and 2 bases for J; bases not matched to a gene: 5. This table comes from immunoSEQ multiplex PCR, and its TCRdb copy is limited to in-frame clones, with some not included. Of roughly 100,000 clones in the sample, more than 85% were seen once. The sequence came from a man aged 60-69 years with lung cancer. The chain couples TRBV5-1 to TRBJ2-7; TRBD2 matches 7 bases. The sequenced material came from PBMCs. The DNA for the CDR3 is TGCGCCAGCAGCTTGGGGGAGGGAAGAGCCTACGAGCAGTACGTC. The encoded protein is CASSLGEGRAYEQYV.